The 22 T cell receptor beta chains in this list originate from one sample, sequenced in a study of cytomegalovirus exposure and HLA in healthy donors. 60 Vbeta and 13 Jbeta primers were used in PCR. Method: immunoSEQ multiplex PCR; TCRdb's copy keeps in-frame clones and lacks some. The table includes 100,000 or so clones, roughly 80% detected once. Input material: PBMCs. The origin of the receptors is a female donor in good health and CMV-seropositive.

The chain employs TRBV11-1 and TRBJ1-2, with a weak D call TRBD1 (5 bases). V lost 4 bases and J lost 1, with 7 bases in between. Germline V CDR1 and CDR2: SGHAT, FQDESV (reference sequence). CDR3 length: 13 residues. Written as DNA, the CDR3 is TGTGCCAGCAGCTACGACAGTAACTATGGCTACACCTTC. Translation gives CASSYDSNYGYTF. The full variable domain, with the rest looked up from reference TRBV11-1 and TRBJ1-2, is EAEVAQSPRYKITEKSQAVAFWCDPISGHATLYWYRQILGQGPELLVQFQDESVVDDSQLPKDRFSAERLKGVDSTLKIQPAELGDSAMYLCASSYDSNYGYTFGSGTRLTVV.

The chain joins TRBV29-1 to TRBJ1-4; D call uncertain. Germline lookup yields CDR1 SQVTM and CDR2 ANQGSEA. V lost 5 bases and J 0 bases, leaving 4 bases between the germline ends. The CDR3 sequence is 12 residues long. CDR3 sequence reads: CSVLSTNEKLFF. CDR3 nucleotide sequence: TGCAGCGTTCTGTCAACTAATGAAAAACTGTTTTTT.

This clone was detected only once. The rearrangement links TRBV2 to TRBJ1-5, with D tentatively TRBD1 (5 bases). V was pared by 3 bases and J by 7 bases, with 16 bases between. This CDR3 contains 15 residues. Germline CDR1 is SNHLY and CDR2 is FYNNEI. The CDR3 reads CASSDEAGDGQPQHF. The CDR3 nucleotides read TGTGCCAGCAGTGACGAAGCGGGGGACGGCCAGCCCCAGCATTTT.

The table lists this clone with a few counts. The chain uses TRBV19 and TRBJ1-1; D is unclear. V was cut by 7 bases and J by 1 base, with 16 bases left in between. Looked up from germline, CDR1 is LNHDA and CDR2 is SQIVND (reference sequence). The CDR3 totals 15 residues. CDR3 DNA: TGTGCCAGTACTAACTGGGAGGGAAGGAACACTGAAGCTTTCTTT. It encodes CASTNWEGRNTEAFF.

The V call is TRBV4-1, the J call TRBJ2-2; D unresolved. The CDR3 length is 16 residues. V was clipped by 4 bases and J by 6 bases, with 18 bases between them. CDR1 is MGHRA and CDR2 is YSYEKL in the germline V gene. As DNA, the CDR3 is TGCGCCAGCAGCCTCCTATTTGCCGCCCAGGCCGGGGAGCTGTTTTTT. Protein product: CASSLLFAAQAGELFF.

The chain carries TRBV9 and TRBJ1-2; 8 bases agree with TRBD1. The CDR3 sequence is 15 residues long. The germline V gene encodes CDR1 SGDLS and CDR2 YYNGEE. V gave up 3 bases and J gave up 7 bases; unmatched junction bases: 11. CDR3 residues: CASSETGTGRAGYTF. The CDR3 nucleotides read TGTGCCAGCAGCGAAACCGGGACAGGACGGGCTGGCTACACCTTC.

The gene calls are TRBV5-4 and TRBJ2-7, with TRBD2 matching over 13 bases. The V and J ends lost 2 bases and 11 bases, in that order; junction bases with no gene match: 7. CDR3 length equals 14 residues. The germline V gene has CDR1 SGHNT and CDR2 YYREEE (reference sequence). CDR3 region: CASSFSGTSGVEYF. CDR3 in DNA: TGTGCCAGCAGCTTCTCCGGGACTAGCGGGGTGGAGTACTTC.

The J gene is TRBJ2-2, the V gene TRBV5-5, with D possibly being TRBD2 (5 bases). Trimming removed 6 bases from V and 8 bases from J, with 11 bases in between. From germline, CDR1 is SGHKS and CDR2 YYEKEE (reference sequence). CDR3 length: 12 amino acids. CDR3 nucleotide sequence: TGTGCCAGCACCCAGGACTGGGGGGAGCTGTTTTTT. The encoded protein is CASTQDWGELFF.

The J gene is TRBJ2-3, the V gene TRBV9; TRBD2 aligns across 8 bases. Germline CDR1 reads SGDLS; CDR2 reads YYNGEE. The CDR3 contains 13 residues. Germline trimming cut 6 bases from V and 5 bases from J; bases unmatched to any gene: 5. CDR3 protein: CASTAGGLDTQYF. CDR3 nucleotide sequence: TGTGCCAGCACGGCGGGAGGCCTAGATACGCAGTATTTT.

The V gene is TRBV5-1, the J gene TRBJ1-1; possibly TRBD1 for D (6 bases). This CDR3 is built from 15 residues. Germline CDR1 SGHRS, CDR2 YFSETQ. V lost 7 bases and J lost 0, with 16 bases in between. In DNA form, the CDR3 reads TGCGCCAGCGCACCGACCGGACAGATGAACACTGAAGCTTTCTTT. This sequence encodes CASAPTGQMNTEAFF.

This clone was seen once. This rearrangement joins TRBV10-3 to TRBJ2-1; D uncertain. Looked up from germline, CDR1 is ENHRY and CDR2 is SYGVKD. Trimming took off 0 bases at V and 0 bases at J, with 12 bases between the two ends. The CDR3 consists of 17 residues. CDR3 nucleotide sequence: TGTGCCATCAGTGAGTCTCCCTATAAGAGCTCCTACAATGAGCAGTTCTTC. Translating gives CAISESPYKSSYNEQFF.

The chain combines TRBV5-8 with TRBJ2-1, with no clear D. In germline, CDR1 is SGHTS, CDR2 YDEGEE. V lost 1 base and J 4 bases, leaving 12 bases between the germline ends. The CDR3 runs to 15 residues. CDR3 in DNA: TGTGCCAGCAGCTTGCTGGCGGCAATATACAATGAGCAGTTCTTC. Encoded protein: CASSLLAAIYNEQFF.

The table lists this clone with a few counts. The V gene is TRBV30, the J gene TRBJ2-3; perhaps TRBD2 as D (6 bases). The length of the CDR3 is 15 residues. Between the trimmed V and J ends, which lost 7 bases and 5 bases, there was a span of 22 bases. Germline CDR1 and CDR2: GTSNPN and SVGIG (reference sequence). The CDR3 loop reads CASDSRGTAGDTQYF. The CDR3 nucleotides are TGTGCCTCCGATTCCCGGGGGACCGCGGGAGATACGCAGTATTTT.

The genes are TRBV6-5 and TRBJ2-3; 11 bases match TRBD2. The CDR3 covers 15 residues. Germline V gives CDR1 MNHEY, CDR2 SVGAGI. Unmatched junction bases numbered 6, after V lost 6 bases and J lost 4 bases. The CDR3 nucleotides are TGTGCCAGCAGCCGTAGCGGGGGGGCGGCAGATACGCAGTATTTT. This gives the protein CASSRSGGAADTQYF.

The chain has TRBV28 and TRBJ1-2; D remains unclear. This CDR3 comprises 15 residues. Germline V CDR1 and CDR2: MDHEN, SYDVKM. With 7 bases removed from V and 7 bases from J, the gap between germline ends came to 22 bases. In DNA, the CDR3 is TGTGCCAGCACCGTGGCGCCAACAGTGGCCACTGGCTACACCTTC. Protein: CASTVAPTVATGYTF.

V and J are TRBV9 and TRBJ2-3; 8 positions match TRBD1. Unmatched junction bases numbered 10, after V lost 0 bases and J lost 4 bases. Germline CDR1 reads SGDLS; CDR2 reads YYNGEE. The CDR3 is 17 amino acids. The CDR3 spells CASSVGQGTPWADTQYF. The CDR3 DNA sequence: TGTGCCAGCAGCGTAGGACAGGGGACCCCATGGGCAGATACGCAGTATTTT.

This clone was seen a few times. This rearrangement joins TRBV14 to TRBJ1-2, with D maybe TRBD1 (5 bases). The ends were cut back, 0 bases at V and 2 bases at J, with 10 bases in the middle. The germline gives CDR1 SGHDN, CDR2 FVKESK. The CDR3 runs to 15 residues. The CDR3 is CASSQEGAANYGYTF. CDR3 nucleotides: TGTGCCAGCAGCCAAGAAGGGGCAGCGAACTATGGCTACACCTTC.

V is TRBV6-6 and J is TRBJ2-1; D is perhaps TRBD2 (7 bases). The CDR3 totals 14 residues. The germline V gene encodes CDR1 MNHNY and CDR2 SVGAGI (reference sequence). The ends were cut back, 8 bases at V and 9 bases at J, with 20 bases in the middle. In DNA form, the CDR3 reads TGTGCCAGCGAATTAACGGGGGGCATTTCTGAGCAGTTCTTC. Translated: CASELTGGISEQFF.

As concerns this clone: This sample includes further DNA sequences coding for the same CDR3. The chain combines TRBV11-3 with TRBJ2-1; 8 bases agree with TRBD2. The ends lost 0 bases at V and 7 bases at J; junction bases unmatched: 5. Germline V lookup: CDR1 SGHNT, CDR2 YENEEA. The CDR3 has 15 amino acids. The CDR3 loop reads CASSLDLGGGNEQFF. CDR3 coding DNA: TGTGCCAGCAGCTTAGATCTCGGGGGGGGGAATGAGCAGTTCTTC.

This chain uses TRBV5-6 with TRBJ1-2; no firm D call. V was clipped by 5 bases and J by 2 bases, with 16 bases between them. This CDR3 contains 15 residues. Looked up from germline, CDR1 is SGHDT and CDR2 is YYEEEE. CDR3 nucleotides: TGTGCCAGCAGACGAAGTGGTGGCGGCAACTATGGCTACACCTTC. Protein: CASRRSGGGNYGYTF.

CDR3 in amino acids: CASSPNRNGYTF. The CDR3 DNA reads TGTGCCAGCTCACCCAACAGGAATGGCTACACCTTC. The V and J genes are TRBV18 and TRBJ1-2, with D perhaps TRBD1 (5 bases). CDR3 length: 12 amino acids. Deletions cut 3 bases from V and 6 bases from J, with 8 bases between. The V gene's germline CDR1 is KGHSH and CDR2 LQKENI. Full variable domain (remainder filled in from reference TRBV18 and TRBJ1-2): NAGVMQNPRHLVRRRGQEARLRCSPMKGHSHVYWYRQLPEEGLKFMVYLQKENIIDESGMPKERFSAEFPKEGPSILRIQQVVRGDSAAYFCASSPNRNGYTFGSGTRLTVV.

The chain couples TRBV6-4 to TRBJ1-2; D is perhaps TRBD1 (5 bases). V lost 3 bases and J lost 10, with 21 bases in between. The CDR3 extends over 15 amino acids. The germline CDR1 and CDR2 sequences are MRHNA and SNTAGT. As DNA, the CDR3 is TGTGCCAGCAGTGATAACCCCCTCCAGGGTGAAATCTACACCTTC. Protein: CASSDNPLQGEIYTF.